The present entry profiles one T cell receptor (beta chain) with its context. Documented treatment: 15 to 20 received Ad26.COV2.S at low or high dose, single or two shots; 5 received placebo; per-sample allocation not given. Each sample was drawn 63 days after the first injection (of vaccine or placebo). Germline V lookup: CDR1 SEHNR, CDR2 FQNEAQ (reference sequence). The CDR3 consists of 14 residues. V dropped 5 bases and J dropped 1 base, with 11 bases sitting between them. The data were produced by immunoSEQ multiplex PCR, yet TCRdb's version contains in-frame clones alone and is incomplete. The sample holds about 400,000 clones, 80% to 90% seen once. The record originates from a study of Ad26.COV2.S vaccination and SARS-CoV-2 variants.

The J gene is TRBJ2-5, the V gene TRBV7-9; no firm D call. The TCR originated in a person between 18 and 60 years old who received the Ad26.COV2.S COVID-19 vaccine or a placebo. The source material was peripheral blood, sampled in a trial of Ad26.COV2.S vaccine versus placebo. The CDR3 reads CASSTDGFQETQYF. The DNA of the CDR3 is TGTGCCAGCAGCACCGACGGATTCCAAGAGACCCAGTACTTC.